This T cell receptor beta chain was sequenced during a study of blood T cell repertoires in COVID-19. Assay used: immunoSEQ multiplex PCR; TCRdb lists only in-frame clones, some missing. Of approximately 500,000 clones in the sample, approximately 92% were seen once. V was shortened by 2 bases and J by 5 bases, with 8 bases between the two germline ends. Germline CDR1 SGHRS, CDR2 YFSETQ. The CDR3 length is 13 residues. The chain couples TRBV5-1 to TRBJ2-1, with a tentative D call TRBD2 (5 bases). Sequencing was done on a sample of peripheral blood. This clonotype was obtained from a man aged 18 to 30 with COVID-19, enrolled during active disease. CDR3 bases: TGCGCCAGCAGCTTTGACTACAACAATGAGCAGTTCTTC. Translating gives CASSFDYNNEQFF.